This TCR beta chain is drawn from a study of blood T cell repertoires in COVID-19. Study-wide context: Researchers got acute and convalescent COVID-19 samples from the United States, Italy and Spain. In each case, the material was cDNA or gDNA derived from T cells, B-cell-depleted T cells, or PBMCs.

Authors' processing steps: How many nucleated cells were present was estimated from reference gene primer amplification. Clones were sequenced by immunoSEQ multiplex PCR, and TCRdb holds only the in-frame ones, with some missing. V and J calls plus clone size are reproduced from that table; the DNA served to infer D and trimming. The sample has around 150,000 clones; around 93% are singletons. Germline V gives CDR1 SQVTM, CDR2 ANQGSEA. There are 12 residues in the CDR3. With V trimmed by 6 bases and J by 8 bases, 9 bases remained unmatched. This chain joins TRBV29-1 and TRBJ1-1, with TRBD1 identical over 7 bases. This clonotype was obtained from a woman aged 45-65 years with acute or convalescent COVID-19. Source material: peripheral blood. CDR3 bases: TGCAGCGTCATAAAGCAGGGACAGGAAGCTTTCTTT. Protein product: CSVIKQGQEAFF.